The 16 T cell receptor beta chains below come from one sample, sequenced in a study of early T cells in non-severe SARS-CoV-2 infection. TCRdb ran MiXCR on the 5' RACE reads and lists one entry per CDR3 protein. The table shows roughly 51,000 distinct CDR3 sequences, with 7.7% occurring only once. Source material: whole blood. Receptor source: an adult who was a healthcare worker with PCR-confirmed SARS-CoV-2 infection or an uninfected control (not recorded which).

This clonotype showed up many times. This chain joins TRBV7-9 and TRBJ1-5; the D gene is possibly TRBD1 (6 bases). The ends were cut back, 3 bases at V and 0 bases at J, with 9 bases in the middle. Germline lookup yields CDR1 SEHNR and CDR2 FQNEAQ (reference sequence). The length of the CDR3 is 15 residues. CDR3 amino acids: CASSLGHNSNQPQHF. CDR3 nucleotides: TGTGCCAGCAGCTTGGGACACAATAGCAATCAGCCCCAGCATTTT.

This clonotype was recorded a few times. The gene calls are TRBV11-2 and TRBJ1-1; weak D call: TRBD1 (5 bases). The CDR3 is 15 residues long. V gave up 2 bases and J gave up 0 bases, with 10 bases separating them. Germline V lookup: CDR1 SGHAT, CDR2 FQNNGV. For the CDR3, the DNA is TGTGCCAGCAGCTTAAGGGTCAGGGTGAACACTGAAGCTTTCTTT. Translation: CASSLRVRVNTEAFF.

The sample holds many counts of this clonotype. The chain links TRBV13 to TRBJ2-3; 11 bases match TRBD2. Looked up from germline, CDR1 is PRHDT and CDR2 is FYEKMQ (reference sequence). V trimming: 2 bases; J trimming: 5 bases; junction bases outside the gene matches: 18. This CDR3 region has 20 residues. The CDR3 spells CASSLQGRRGLAAKGDTQYF. The DNA of the CDR3 is TGTGCCAGCAGCTTACAGGGACGACGGGGACTAGCGGCCAAAGGAGATACGCAGTATTTT. Full variable domain (remainder filled in from reference TRBV13 and TRBJ2-3): AAGVIQSPRHLIKEKRETATLKCYPIPRHDTVYWYQQGPGQDPQFLISFYEKMQSDKGSIPDRFSAQQFSDYHSELNMSSLELGDSALYFCASSLQGRRGLAAKGDTQYFGPGTRLTVL.

This clonotype was recorded a few times. The J gene is TRBJ2-1, the V gene TRBV20-1; 13 bases match TRBD2. The germline V gene has CDR1 DFQATT and CDR2 SNEGSKA (reference sequence). V gave up 6 bases and J gave up 6 bases; unmatched junction bases: 5. The CDR3 is 14 amino acids. The CDR3 reads CSAELAGGPNEQFF. The DNA for the CDR3 is TGCAGTGCAGAACTAGCGGGGGGGCCCAATGAGCAGTTCTTC.

This clonotype has a count of ten or more. The chain employs TRBV30 and TRBJ1-2; TRBD1 aligns across 10 bases. Germline V lookup: CDR1 GTSNPN, CDR2 SVGIG (reference sequence). This CDR3 is 15 amino acids long. The V and J ends lost 1 base and 6 bases, in that order; junction bases with no gene match: 8. The CDR3 protein is CAWSASRTGGHGYTF. The CDR3 coding sequence is TGTGCCTGGAGTGCCTCAAGGACAGGGGGACATGGCTACACCTTC.

J is TRBJ1-1 and V is TRBV29-1; 8 bases fit TRBD1. The CDR3 contains 14 residues. Looked up from germline, CDR1 is SQVTM and CDR2 is ANQGSEA. V gave up 7 bases and J gave up 1 base; unmatched junction bases: 8. The DNA of the CDR3 is TGCAGCGGTAGACAGGGGATACCGAACACTGAAGCTTTCTTT. This sequence encodes CSGRQGIPNTEAFF.

A few counts support this clonotype. The gene calls are TRBV5-1 and TRBJ2-3; 7 nucleotides match TRBD1. Germline loops: CDR1 SGHRS, CDR2 YFSETQ. The junction had 6 bases not matched to a gene; V was cut back by 3 bases and J by 2 bases. The CDR3 loop spans 15 amino acids. CDR3 sequence (DNA): TGCGCCAGCAGCTCTACAGGGGTGTCCACAGATACGCAGTATTTT. Its translation: CASSSTGVSTDTQYF.

This clonotype was detected ten times or more. This chain connects TRBV28 to TRBJ2-7, with 7 bases aligning to TRBD1. Germline CDR1 and CDR2: MDHEN and SYDVKM. Trimming took 1 base from V and 3 from J; bases not matched to a gene: 3. This CDR3 is built from 14 residues. CDR3 residues: CASSLSDRIYEQYF. CDR3 in DNA: TGTGCCAGCAGTTTATCGGACAGGATCTACGAGCAGTACTTC.

Ten or more counts support this clonotype. The rearrangement joins TRBV5-7 to TRBJ2-3, with TRBD2 identical over 7 bases. TRBV5-7 is treated as an ORF (open reading frame) with a function not yet certain. Trimming cost V 1 base and J 1 base; bases outside gene matches: 0. This CDR3 comprises 14 residues. CDR3 residues: CASSLTSGTDTQYF. The CDR3 nucleotides read TGTGCCAGCAGCTTGACTAGCGGCACAGATACGCAGTATTTT.

The table lists this clonotype with a few counts. The chain has TRBV20-1 and TRBJ2-5; TRBD2 agrees at 11 bases. Germline V gives CDR1 DFQATT, CDR2 SNEGSKA (reference sequence). CDR3 length: 14 residues. V dropped 2 bases and J dropped 6; count of bases not matched to a gene: 5. The chain's CDR3 is CSARPTSGGQTQYF. The CDR3 nucleotides are TGCAGTGCTAGACCTACTAGCGGGGGACAGACCCAGTACTTC.

This clonotype was seen more than once but under ten times. The genes are TRBV5-4 and TRBJ2-3; D is unresolved. Germline V gene sequence: CDR1 SGHNT, CDR2 YYREEE (reference sequence). CDR3 length: 12 amino acids. The ends were cut back, 1 base at V and 3 bases at J, with 3 bases in the middle. CDR3 sequence (DNA): TGTGCCAGCAGCTTGCTGACAGATACGCAGTATTTT. It codes for CASSLLTDTQYF. The whole variable domain, remainder taken from reference TRBV5-4 and TRBJ2-3, is ETGVTQSPTHLIKTRGQQVTLRCSSQSGHNTVSWYQQALGQGPQFIFQYYREEENGRGNFPPRFSGLQFPNYSSELNVNALELDDSALYLCASSLLTDTQYFGPGTRLTVL.

This clonotype was found many times. The chain uses TRBV4-3 and TRBJ1-1; D ambiguous. Trimming removed 0 bases at V and 5 bases at J, with 13 bases between. Per germline, CDR1 LGHNA and CDR2 YSLEER. The CDR3 contains 15 residues. CDR3 region: CASSQEIGLRTEAFF. In DNA form, the CDR3 reads TGCGCCAGCAGCCAAGAGATTGGCCTGAGGACTGAAGCTTTCTTT.

This clonotype came up a few times. This chain joins TRBV5-8 and TRBJ2-1, with 10 bases that match TRBD2. CDR3 length: 14 amino acids. V trimming: 2 bases; J trimming: 9 bases; junction bases outside the gene matches: 5. From germline, CDR1 is SGHTS and CDR2 YDEGEE. CDR3 in amino acids: CASSFSGGSSEQFF. CDR3 bases: TGTGCCAGCAGCTTTAGCGGGGGGTCGAGTGAGCAGTTCTTC.

This clonotype was recorded many times. The V call is TRBV18, the J call TRBJ2-7, with 7 positions matching TRBD1. This CDR3 comprises 13 residues. The germline V gene has CDR1 KGHSH and CDR2 LQKENI. J gave up 4 bases and V 4 bases, and 4 bases lay outside the gene matches. The CDR3 coding sequence is TGTGCCAGCTCACTTGACAGGGCTTACGAGCAGTACTTC. It codes for CASSLDRAYEQYF.

This clonotype came up a few times. J is TRBJ2-3 and V is TRBV12-3 or TRBV12-4; D ambiguous. The CDR3 spans 17 residues. Trimming pared 4 bases from V and 2 bases from J, leaving 19 bases between. In nucleotides, the CDR3 is TGTGCCAGCAGTTCAGCCTCGGCGGTGAAAAACACAGATACGCAGTATTTT. The encoded protein is CASSSASAVKNTDTQYF.

Ten or more counts support this clonotype. CDR3 sequence (DNA): TGTGCCAGCAGTCGACAGGGGATGGACACTGAAGCTTTCTTT. The encoded protein is CASSRQGMDTEAFF. This chain joins TRBV6-1 and TRBJ1-1, with TRBD1 identical over 8 bases. Germline CDR1 MNHNS, CDR2 SASEGT. This CDR3 comprises 14 residues. J was trimmed by 3 bases and V by 5 bases; bases with no gene match: 5.